This paragraph reports one T cell receptor beta chain. Its antigen remains unidentified. This sample stems from a study of cytomegalovirus exposure and HLA in healthy donors. Study results and caveats: In a later analysis, TCR association rates varied by HLA locus: DRB1 most, HLA-C fewest. A further, later analysis showed that HLA-associated TCR beta chains (compared with equally common others) were more clonally expanded. Most TCR beta V segments were productive about 90% or about 30% of the time in an earlier analysis.

The ends were cut back, 4 bases at V and 1 base at J, with 10 bases in the middle. Germline V CDR1 and CDR2: LGHNA, YNFKEQ. The CDR3 is 14 amino acids. Primers included in the PCR were 60 Vbeta and 13 Jbeta primers. TCRdb's table, derived via immunoSEQ multiplex PCR, lists solely in-frame clones and lacks some. The sample totals approximately 210,000 clones. The clonotype originates from a woman aged 25 to 39 in good health and CMV-seropositive. Sequencing was performed on PBMCs. The genes are TRBV4-2 and TRBJ2-5; D is possibly TRBD2 (5 bases). The CDR3 DNA reads TGTGCCAGCAGCCGCGGACTGTTCCAAGAGACCCAGTACTTC. It specifies CASSRGLFQETQYF.